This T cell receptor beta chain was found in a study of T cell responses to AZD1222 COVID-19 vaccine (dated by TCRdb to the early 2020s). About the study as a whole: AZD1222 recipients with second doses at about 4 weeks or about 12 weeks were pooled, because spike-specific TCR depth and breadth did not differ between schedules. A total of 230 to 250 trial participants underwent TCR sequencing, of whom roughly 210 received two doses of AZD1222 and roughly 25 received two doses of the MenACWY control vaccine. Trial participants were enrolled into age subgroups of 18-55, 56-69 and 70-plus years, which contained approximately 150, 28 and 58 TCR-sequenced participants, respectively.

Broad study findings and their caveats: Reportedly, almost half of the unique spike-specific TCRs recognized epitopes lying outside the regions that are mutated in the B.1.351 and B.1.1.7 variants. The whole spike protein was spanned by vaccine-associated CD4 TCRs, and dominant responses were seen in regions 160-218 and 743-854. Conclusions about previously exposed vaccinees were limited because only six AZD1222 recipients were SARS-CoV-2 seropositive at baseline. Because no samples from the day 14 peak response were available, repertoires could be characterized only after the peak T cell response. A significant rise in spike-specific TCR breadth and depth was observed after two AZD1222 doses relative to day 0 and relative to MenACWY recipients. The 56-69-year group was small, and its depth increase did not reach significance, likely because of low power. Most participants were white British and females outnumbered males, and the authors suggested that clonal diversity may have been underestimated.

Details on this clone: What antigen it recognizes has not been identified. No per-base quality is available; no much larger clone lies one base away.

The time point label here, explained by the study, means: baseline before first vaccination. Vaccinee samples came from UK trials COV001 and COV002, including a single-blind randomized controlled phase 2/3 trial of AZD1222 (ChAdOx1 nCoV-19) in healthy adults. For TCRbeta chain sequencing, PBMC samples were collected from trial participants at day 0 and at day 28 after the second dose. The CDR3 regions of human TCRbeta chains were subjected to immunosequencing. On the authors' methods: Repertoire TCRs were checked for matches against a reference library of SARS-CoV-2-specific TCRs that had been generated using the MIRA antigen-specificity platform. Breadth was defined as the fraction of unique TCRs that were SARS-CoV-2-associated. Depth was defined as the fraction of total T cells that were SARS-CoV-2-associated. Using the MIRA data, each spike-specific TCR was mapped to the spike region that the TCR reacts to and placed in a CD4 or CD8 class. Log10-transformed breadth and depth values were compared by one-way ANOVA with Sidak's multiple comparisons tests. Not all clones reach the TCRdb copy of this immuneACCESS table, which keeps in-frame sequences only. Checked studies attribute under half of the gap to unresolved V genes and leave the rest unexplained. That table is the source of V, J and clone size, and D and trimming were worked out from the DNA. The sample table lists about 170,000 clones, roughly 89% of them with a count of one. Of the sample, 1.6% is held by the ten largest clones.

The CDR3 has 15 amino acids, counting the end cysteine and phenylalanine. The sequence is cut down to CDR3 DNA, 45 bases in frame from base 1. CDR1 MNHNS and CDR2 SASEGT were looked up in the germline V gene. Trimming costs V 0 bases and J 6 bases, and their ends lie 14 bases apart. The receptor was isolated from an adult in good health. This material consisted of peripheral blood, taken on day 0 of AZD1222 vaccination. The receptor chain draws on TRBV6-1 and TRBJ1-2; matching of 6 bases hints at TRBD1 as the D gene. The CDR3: CASSEASRGSDGYTF. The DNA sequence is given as TGTGCCAGCAGTGAAGCATCAAGGGGGTCTGATGGCTACACCTTC.